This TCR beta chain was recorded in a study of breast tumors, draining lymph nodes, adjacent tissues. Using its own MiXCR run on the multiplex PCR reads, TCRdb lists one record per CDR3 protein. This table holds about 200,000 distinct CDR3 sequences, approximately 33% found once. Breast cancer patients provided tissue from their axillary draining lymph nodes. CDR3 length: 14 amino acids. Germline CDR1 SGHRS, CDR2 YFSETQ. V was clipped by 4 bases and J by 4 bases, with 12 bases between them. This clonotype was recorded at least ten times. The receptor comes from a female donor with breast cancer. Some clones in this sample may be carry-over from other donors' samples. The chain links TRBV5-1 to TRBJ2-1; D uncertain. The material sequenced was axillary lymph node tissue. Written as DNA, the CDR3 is TGCGCCAGCAGCCTACCCGGGTTATACAATGAGCAGTTCTTC. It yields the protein CASSLPGLYNEQFF.